These 21 T cell receptor beta chains were sequenced from one sample in a study of metastatic and nonmetastatic thyroid tumors. Among the patients, none had received any treatment before thyroid surgery. MiXCR re-clonotyped the PCR reads for TCRdb. The table has under 20,000 clones, 20% to 30% seen once. Sequenced: blood. The receptors derive from a male donor with papillary thyroid cancer or a benign thyroid nodule (not recorded which). Some clones in this sample may be carry-over from other donors' samples.

J is TRBJ2-2 and V is TRBV27; D is undetermined. This CDR3 comprises 17 residues. V lost 3 bases to trimming and J lost 0 bases, with 14 bases between them. Per the germline V gene, CDR1 is MNHEY and CDR2 is SMNVEV (reference sequence). DNA of the CDR3: TGTGCCAGCAGTTTGGGTCCCAAGATTGCGAACACCGGGGAGCTGTTTTTT. Translating gives CASSLGPKIANTGELFF.

This clone turned up a few times. This chain joins TRBV10-1 and TRBJ2-7; 7 nucleotides align to TRBD2. V shed 0 bases, J shed 3 bases, and the junction held 5 bases outside the gene matches. Germline V lookup: CDR1 WNHNN, CDR2 SYGVQD (reference sequence). The CDR3 runs to 15 residues. CDR3 nucleotide sequence: TGCGCCAGCAGTGAGTCGTTGGGGACTATCTACGAGCAGTACTTC. Translated, it gives CASSESLGTIYEQYF.

This sequence joins TRBV6-2 or TRBV6-3 and TRBJ2-1, with TRBD1 identical over 10 bases. The germline gives CDR1 MNHEY, CDR2 SVGEGT. The CDR3 extends over 17 amino acids. Germline trimming cut 2 bases from V and 5 bases from J; bases unmatched to any gene: 9. CDR3 in amino acids: CASSYTPLGQGNNEQFF. Written as DNA, the CDR3 is TGTGCCAGCAGTTACACACCCTTGGGACAGGGGAACAATGAGCAGTTCTTC.

This clone was seen ten or more times. The rearrangement joins TRBV6-2 or TRBV6-3 to TRBJ1-2; D unresolved. Germline V CDR1 and CDR2: MNHEY, SVGEGT. The CDR3 covers 12 residues. V was clipped by 4 bases and J by 1 base, with 4 bases between them. The CDR3, as DNA: TGTGCCAGCAGTTCTTATAACTATGGCTACACCTTC. Amino acid sequence: CASSSYNYGYTF.

By proportion, this clone is medium-sized. The chain uses TRBV6-1 and TRBJ2-3; 7 bases agree with TRBD1. The CDR3 consists of 13 residues. Germline V CDR1 and CDR2: MNHNS, SASEGT. The trim removed 7 bases at V and 4 bases at J, leaving 5 bases unmatched. Here the CDR3 DNA reads TGTGCCAGCACGAGGGGGCTCGCAGATACGCAGTATTTT. This gives the protein CASTRGLADTQYF.

Judged by abundance, this clone is medium-sized. The chain links TRBV7-2 to TRBJ2-7; the match to TRBD2 covers 8 bases. The length of the CDR3 is 14 residues. Germline loops: CDR1 SGHTA, CDR2 FQGNSA. With V trimmed by 3 bases and J by 4 bases, 5 bases remained unmatched. CDR3 in amino acids: CASSLNSGSYEQYF. CDR3 nucleotide sequence: TGTGCCAGCAGCTTGAACAGCGGGAGTTACGAGCAGTACTTC.

This chain links TRBV6-1 with TRBJ2-5, with D possibly being TRBD2 (5 bases). V lost 6 bases to trimming and J lost 4 bases, with 15 bases between them. The length of the CDR3 is 14 residues. Germline V CDR1 and CDR2: MNHNS, SASEGT. DNA for the CDR3: TGTGCCAGCAGGAGGGTTACTCTAGGAGAGACCCAGTACTTC. It specifies CASRRVTLGETQYF.

This clone was counted ten times or more. J is TRBJ2-7 and V is TRBV7-9; D is possibly TRBD2 (6 bases). This CDR3 region has 15 residues. The germline V and J ends were trimmed by 4 bases and 12 bases, with 25 bases remaining between them. Per germline, CDR1 SEHNR and CDR2 FQNEAQ (reference sequence). In DNA, the CDR3 is TGTGCCAGCAGCTCCTATGGGGGGATCTCCACGAGTCTGTACTTC. Its protein product is CASSSYGGISTSLYF. The full variable domain, in which reference TRBV7-9 and TRBJ2-7 provide the parts outside the CDR3, is DTGVSQNPRHKITKRGQNVTFRCDPISEHNRLYWYRQTLGQGPEFLTYFQNEAQLEKSRLLSDRFSAERPKGSFSTLEIQRTEQGDSAMYLCASSSYGGISTSLYFGPGTRLTVT.

On this clone: One end of the junction fails to match germline, which may point to a read error. This chain connects TRBV20-1 to TRBJ1-1; D is undetermined. CDR1 is DFQATT and CDR2 is SNEGSKA in the germline V gene (reference sequence). The CDR3 is 14 amino acids. The CDR3 DNA is TGCAGTGATAGAGATTTAGCTCTGAACACTGAAGCTTTCTTT. Translated, it gives CSDRDLALNTEAFF.

This clone appeared many times. The chain combines TRBV6-1 with TRBJ1-1; TRBD1 matches at 7 bases. The CDR3 is 12 residues long. Trimming took 6 bases from V and 5 from J; bases not matched to a gene: 3. Germline CDR1 MNHNS, CDR2 SASEGT. The CDR3 loop is CASRQGHTEAFF. The CDR3 DNA reads as TGTGCCAGCAGACAGGGGCATACTGAAGCTTTCTTT.

The chain links TRBV3-1 to TRBJ1-1; unclear D gene. The CDR3 covers 14 residues. Germline V gene data show CDR1 as LGHDT and CDR2 as YNNKEL (reference sequence). Trimming pared 0 bases from V and 1 base from J, leaving 6 bases between. CDR3 DNA: TGTGCCAGCAGCCAAGAAAGTGGGAACACTGAAGCTTTCTTT. Translating it yields CASSQESGNTEAFF.

The chain recombines TRBV10-2 with TRBJ1-5; D remains unclear. This CDR3 has 14 residues. V dropped 2 bases and J dropped 7 bases, with 12 bases sitting between them. Germline assignment: CDR1 WSHSY and CDR2 SAAADI. CDR3 protein: CASSEVISVQPQHF. The CDR3 DNA follows: TGCGCCAGCAGTGAGGTCATATCGGTGCAGCCCCAGCATTTT.

The chain couples TRBV5-4 to TRBJ2-7, with 9 bases that match TRBD2. V lost 0 bases, J lost 4 bases, and 11 bases stayed unmatched. This CDR3 has 17 residues. Per germline, CDR1 SGHNT and CDR2 YYREEE (reference sequence). Written as DNA, the CDR3 is TGTGCCAGCAGCTTGGATATGGCGGGGGGGCCCGGTTACGAGCAGTACTTC. As protein: CASSLDMAGGPGYEQYF.

In this sample, this clone turned up many times. This chain links TRBV19 with TRBJ1-1; the D gene is possibly TRBD1 (6 bases). CDR3 length: 16 residues. Germline CDR1 is LNHDA and CDR2 is SQIVND (reference sequence). V was clipped by 9 bases and J by 0 bases, with 20 bases between them. The CDR3 is CARTRQELIMNTEAFF. For the CDR3, the DNA is TGTGCCAGGACTCGACAGGAGCTTATTATGAACACTGAAGCTTTCTTT.

The table lists this clone with many counts. The chain carries TRBV29-1 and TRBJ2-3; a weak D match, TRBD2 (7 bases). The CDR3 contains 15 residues. Germline V gene lookup returns CDR1 SQVTM and CDR2 ANQGSEA. Trimming shortened V by 6 bases and J by 1 base, and 17 bases separated the two germline ends. The CDR3 loop reads CSVAGGALGTDTQYF. Here the CDR3 DNA reads TGCAGCGTCGCTGGGGGGGCTCTAGGCACAGATACGCAGTATTTT.

By sample share, this clone is medium-sized. This sequence joins TRBV28 and TRBJ1-6; unclear D gene. Germline CDR1 MDHEN, CDR2 SYDVKM. The CDR3 has 12 residues. V was clipped by 11 bases and J by 7 bases, with 12 bases between them. CDR3 protein: CAHYAGNSPLHF. CDR3 in DNA: TGTGCCCACTATGCCGGGAATTCACCCCTCCACTTT.

The rearrangement joins TRBV7-2 to TRBJ1-1; D remains unclear. CDR3 length equals 15 residues. Trimming removed 3 bases from V and 8 bases from J, with 19 bases in between. Germline values: CDR1 SGHTA, CDR2 FQGNSA. This CDR3 reads CASSLFQWAGTEAFF. The CDR3 DNA follows: TGTGCCAGCAGCTTGTTTCAGTGGGCGGGCACGGAAGCTTTCTTT.

The rearrangement links TRBV20-1 to TRBJ2-7; the match to TRBD2 covers 9 bases. With 2 bases clipped from V and 2 bases from J, the junction kept 10 bases outside the gene matches. The CDR3 runs to 16 residues. Germline-derived CDR1 and CDR2 are DFQATT and SNEGSKA (reference sequence). The CDR3 DNA reads as TGCAGTGCTAGATTGAGCGGGGGGAGATCAGCCTACGAGCAGTACTTC. Its protein is CSARLSGGRSAYEQYF.

Judged by abundance, this clone is medium-sized. The V call is TRBV11-2, the J call TRBJ2-2, with a weak D call TRBD1 (5 bases). The CDR3 has 15 amino acids. V dropped 1 base and J dropped 3 bases, with 9 bases sitting between them. Per germline, CDR1 SGHAT and CDR2 FQNNGV. This CDR3 reads CASSLAGHHTGELFF. CDR3 DNA: TGTGCCAGCAGCTTAGCCGGACATCACACCGGGGAGCTGTTTTTT.

This clone ranks as medium-sized. The chain links TRBV7-9 to TRBJ1-3; D ambiguous. Germline lookup yields CDR1 SEHNR and CDR2 FQNEAQ (reference sequence). The germline V and J ends were trimmed by 2 bases and 1 base, with 6 bases remaining between them. This CDR3 is 14 amino acids long. This CDR3 reads CASSLTGSGNTIYF. CDR3 nucleotides: TGTGCCAGCAGCTTAACGGGGTCTGGAAACACCATATATTTT.

This clone has more than one count but fewer than ten. The chain has TRBV27 and TRBJ2-3; 9 positions agree with TRBD2. Germline CDR1 and CDR2: MNHEY and SMNVEV (reference sequence). The CDR3 runs to 13 residues. The V segment lost 3 bases and the J segment 6 bases; nucleotides outside the gene matches: 1. CDR3 bases: TGTGCCAGCAGTTTGCGGGAGGGTGATACGCAGTATTTT. Encoded protein: CASSLREGDTQYF.